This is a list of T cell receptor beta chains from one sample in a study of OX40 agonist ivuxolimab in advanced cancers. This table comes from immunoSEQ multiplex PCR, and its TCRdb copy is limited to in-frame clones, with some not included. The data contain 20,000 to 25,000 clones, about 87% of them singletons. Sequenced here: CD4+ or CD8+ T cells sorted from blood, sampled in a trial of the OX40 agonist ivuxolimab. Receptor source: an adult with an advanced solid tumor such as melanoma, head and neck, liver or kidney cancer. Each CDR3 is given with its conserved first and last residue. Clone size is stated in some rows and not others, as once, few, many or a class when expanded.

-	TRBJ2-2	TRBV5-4	CASSRRTSGIYGELFF
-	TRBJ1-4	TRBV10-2	CASSEWQANEKLFF
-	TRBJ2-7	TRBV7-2	CASSSASGAGEQYF
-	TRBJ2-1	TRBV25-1	CASSDRTGRDNEQFF
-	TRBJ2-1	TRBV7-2	CASSLVDLLNNEQFF
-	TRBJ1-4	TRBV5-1	CASSPQIGDNEKLFF
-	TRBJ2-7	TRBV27	CASSFIGQAVLNEQYF
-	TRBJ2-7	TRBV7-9	CASSLAGGLNSYEQYF
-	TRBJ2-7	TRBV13	CASSPPGSGGSHSYEQYF
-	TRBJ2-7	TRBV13	CASSFPGLAGANEQYF
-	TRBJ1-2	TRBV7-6	CASSHRAGRNGYTF
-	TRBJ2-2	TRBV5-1	CASSLAGTGGSTGELFF
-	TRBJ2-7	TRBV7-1	CASSLEDGNYEQYF
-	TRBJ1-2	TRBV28	CASSLQGTGYTF
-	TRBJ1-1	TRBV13	CASSLRQSSPLF
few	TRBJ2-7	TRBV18	CASSPGSSYEQYF
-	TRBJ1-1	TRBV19	CASSPRWTGAYTEAFF
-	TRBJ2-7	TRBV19	CASSPLSSYEQYF
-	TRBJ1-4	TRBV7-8	CASSLGQSPNEKLFF
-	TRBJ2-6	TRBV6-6	CASSADGSGANVLTF
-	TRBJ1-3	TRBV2	CASSERAGRDTIYF
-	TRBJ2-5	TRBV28	CASSQQRGHSQTQYF
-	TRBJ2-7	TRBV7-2	CASSLKRGVEQYF
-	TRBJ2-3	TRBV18	CASSPLGESSTDTQYF
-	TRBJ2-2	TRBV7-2	CASSLVIGTGELFF